This is a list of T cell receptor beta chains from one sample in a study of Graves' ophthalmopathy and Graves' hyperthyroidism. Using its own MiXCR run on the multiplex PCR reads, TCRdb lists one record per CDR3 protein. The profile shows fewer than 350,000 distinct CDR3 sequences, roughly 17% of them singletons. Material: peripheral blood. The receptors stem from an adult man with Graves' ophthalmopathy. CDR3s include the opening cysteine and the closing phenylalanine or tryptophan. D genes are given only for firm matches. Clone size appears in some rows only: once, few, many, or a class for an expanded clone.

V gene: TRBV9
D gene: .
clone size: many
J gene: TRBJ2-2
CDR3 protein: CASRDSSNTGELFF
CDR3 DNA: TGTGCCAGCAGGGACAGCTCGAACACCGGGGAGCTGTTTTTT

V gene: TRBV12-3/TRBV12-4
D gene: .
clone size: many
J gene: TRBJ2-7
CDR3 protein: CASSLRSAYEQYF
CDR3 DNA: TGTGCCAGCAGTTTGCGGTCTGCCTACGAGCAGTACTTC

V gene: TRBV20-1
D gene: .
clone size: .
J gene: TRBJ2-7
CDR3 protein: CSAKNRAKGFEQYF
CDR3 DNA: TGCAGTGCAAAGAACAGGGCTAAGGGTTTCGAGCAGTACTTC

V gene: TRBV20-1
D gene: .
clone size: many
J gene: TRBJ2-5
CDR3 protein: CSARSSQETQYF
CDR3 DNA: TGCAGTGCTAGATCTAGCCAAGAGACCCAGTACTTC

V gene: TRBV12-3/TRBV12-4
D gene: .
clone size: many
J gene: TRBJ1-1
CDR3 protein: CASNTLNTEAFF
CDR3 DNA: TGTGCCAGCAACACACTGAACACTGAAGCTTTCTTT

V gene: TRBV18
D gene: .
clone size: many
J gene: TRBJ2-7
CDR3 protein: CASSPVRQLYEQYF
CDR3 DNA: TGTGCCAGCTCACCGGTCAGGCAACTCTACGAGCAGTACTTC

V gene: TRBV4-1
D gene: .
clone size: .
J gene: TRBJ2-7
CDR3 protein: CASSQLLVNEQYF
CDR3 DNA: TGCGCCAGCAGCCAGTTACTAGTGAACGAGCAGTACTTC

V gene: TRBV11-2
D gene: .
clone size: many
J gene: TRBJ1-1
CDR3 protein: CASSLGVGQVNTEAFF
CDR3 DNA: TGTGCCAGCAGCTTAGGCGTCGGGCAAGTAAACACTGAAGCTTTCTTT

V gene: TRBV7-8
D gene: .
clone size: many
J gene: TRBJ2-1
CDR3 protein: CASSLTTRSSYNEQFF
CDR3 DNA: TGTGCCAGCAGCCTCACGACGCGGAGCTCCTACAATGAGCAGTTCTTC

V gene: TRBV5-1
D gene: TRBD1
clone size: many
J gene: TRBJ1-2
CDR3 protein: CASRPTGTAADGYTF
CDR3 DNA: TGCGCCAGCAGGCCAACCGGGACAGCCGCGGATGGCTACACCTTC

V gene: TRBV28
D gene: .
clone size: many
J gene: TRBJ2-7
CDR3 protein: CASRLTEYEQYF
CDR3 DNA: TGTGCCAGCAGATTGACAGAGTACGAGCAGTACTTC

V gene: TRBV18
D gene: .
clone size: many
J gene: TRBJ1-6
CDR3 protein: CASSPSTGNSPLHF
CDR3 DNA: TGTGCCAGCTCTCCCTCGACTGGAAATTCACCCCTCCACTTT